The entry below gives a single T cell receptor (beta chain) sequence along with its context. The antigen is not known. Then a second PCR, running roughly 7 to 11 cycles, was carried out with a sample-barcoded 5' primer and a J-beta primer mix. MiXCR was run by TCRdb on the 5' RACE reads, yielding one entry per CDR3 protein. The sample records about 560,000 distinct CDR3 sequences, about 27% being singletons. This record comes from a study of blood T cells in healthy people across ages. Regarding the study as a whole: More naive CD4+ cells and higher diversity were found in long-lived than in aged donors. PBMCs were not sorted, which prevented a conclusive comparison of naive versus antigen-experienced cells.

Germline trimming cut 1 base from V and 0 bases from J; bases unmatched to any gene: 1. CDR1 ENHRY and CDR2 SYGVKD come from the germline V gene. This CDR3 comprises 15 residues. The same specimen was also included in a second study, on T cells of mothers and their children. This second study says: In each mother, TCR beta CDR3 reads exceeded 9 million; in each child, they numbered a few million.

The J gene is TRBJ1-1, the V gene TRBV10-3; 8 bases align to TRBD1. The specimen was blood. The clonotype was recovered from a boy aged 2 to 10 in good health. The CDR3 DNA reads as TGTGCCATCAGTGAGTACAGGGGGATGAACACTGAAGCTTTCTTT. Its translation: CAISEYRGMNTEAFF.